A selection of T cell receptor beta chains follows, all from one sample in a study of identical twins. In TCRdb, the 5' RACE reads were re-called with MiXCR into one record per CDR3 protein. The sample holds roughly 250,000 distinct CDR3 sequences; approximately 6.8% are singletons and the top ten take more than 5%. This sample also appeared in a second study, on yellow fever vaccine responses in identical twins.

The sequenced sample was CD8+ T cells sorted from blood. Receptors originate from a woman under 30 in good health. CDR3s include the opening cysteine and the closing phenylalanine or tryptophan.

j_call v_call cdr3_aa
TRBJ2-3 TRBV7-9 CASSTKGGMFTDTQYF
TRBJ1-2 TRBV20-1 CSAREIGQEYGYTF
TRBJ2-2 TRBV5-1 CASSPYSGSTGELFF
TRBJ1-1 TRBV15 CATSMGQMNTEAFF
TRBJ2-2 TRBV7-9 CASIPGELFF
TRBJ2-2 TRBV7-9 CASSLGDRASDGELFF
TRBJ2-5 TRBV3-1 CASSQEGRLGVEETQYF
TRBJ2-1 TRBV4-2 CASSQEQREGYNEQFF
TRBJ2-3 TRBV11-1 CASSLAAWASTDTQYF
TRBJ2-1 TRBV12-3/TRBV12-4 CASTGKVDSVNEQFF
TRBJ2-2 TRBV27 CASSSWTSGAPANTGELFF
TRBJ2-3 TRBV20-1 CSAGTSGRIDTQYF
TRBJ2-3 TRBV6-4 CASRWTSGGASRLTDTQYF
TRBJ1-2 TRBV27 CASSPALGVDGYTF
TRBJ1-5 TRBV28 CASRAGFQIRRSNQPQHF
TRBJ2-7 TRBV15 CATSRDHSSSYEQYF
TRBJ1-1 TRBV6-2/TRBV6-3 CASSGGPGGTEAFF
TRBJ2-2 TRBV11-2 CASSRRGSGRAENGELFF
TRBJ2-5 TRBV5-1 CASSEGTDRYQETQYF
TRBJ1-1 TRBV5-5 CASSLASGFEAFF
TRBJ2-1 TRBV5-5 CASSFQREAGAYNEQFF
TRBJ2-3 TRBV6-4 CASSDPISGGWTDTQYF
TRBJ2-5 TRBV6-5 CASSYLQSQETQYF
TRBJ2-7 TRBV6-2/TRBV6-3 CASRGLAYEQYF
TRBJ2-7 TRBV20-1 CSAWDEYEQYF
TRBJ2-7 TRBV13 CASSQTGPDYEQYF
TRBJ2-2 TRBV11-1 CASSADRENTGELFF
TRBJ2-1 TRBV5-6 CASSPAWGGGGYNEQFF
TRBJ1-1 TRBV7-9 CASSFPVGQKNTEAFF
TRBJ2-2 TRBV11-2 CASSAAGLGGELFF
TRBJ2-1 TRBV18 CASSPGHSGWNEQFF
TRBJ2-2 TRBV5-8 CASSLYTGELAGELFF
TRBJ2-1 TRBV6-5 CASSSGTRTDNEQFF
TRBJ2-7 TRBV6-5 CASSYLGLAGAPSSYEQYF
TRBJ1-2 TRBV4-1 CASSPLFGQAPEGYTF